Reported below is one T cell receptor beta chain. Its antigen is not identified. This entry is derived from a study of CXCR3-negative and CXCR3-positive naive CD8 T cells. Whole-study results and caveats: Similar TRBV-TRBJ usage characterized naive CXCR3-negative and CXCR3-positive cells; memory cells differed. More hydrophobic TRB CDR3s occurred in CXCR3-positive than in CXCR3-negative naive cells.

Germline loops: CDR1 SGHRS, CDR2 YFSETQ. This CDR3 is 15 amino acids long. Libraries of TRB cDNA were made by 5' RACE and carried UMIs. From its re-call of the 5' RACE reads, TCRdb lists each CDR3 protein once, without DNA. The data show 90,000 to 100,000 distinct CDR3 sequences, and the top ten clones hold roughly 0.99%. The sample comprised naive CXCR3+ CD8+ T cells from blood. The sample's subset: CD45RO-CCR7+CD27+CD95- naive CD8+ T cells expressing CXCR3 (TNR3+). The sequence derives from a human donor in good health. Some clones in this sample may be carry-over from other donors' samples. The V call is TRBV5-1, the J call TRBJ2-5; TCRdb outputs TRBD2, but without DNA this stays unchecked. The CDR3: CASSVASQIEETQYF.